This TCR beta chain originates from a study of blood T cell repertoires in COVID-19 (dated by TCRdb to the early 2020s). For context, the study as a whole: The collaborator samples originated in the United States, Italy and Spain and spanned the acute and convalescent phases of COVID-19. Where available, HLA class I and class II types were taken from metadata supplied by the sample provider and were not determined by assay-based typing. The material from the prospective study consisted of cDNA or gDNA derived from T cells, B-cell-depleted T cells, or PBMCs. The repertoires were released in a freely available public database intended as a resource for research on the immune response to SARS-CoV-2. Sample metadata almost always included a de-identified subject ID, COVID-19 status, age in years and sex. The dataset comprised deeply sampled blood TCRbeta repertoires from subjects exposed to, actively infected with, or recovered from COVID-19. The samples were drawn from the first 160 participants of the ongoing ImmuneRACE study and from over 950 subjects provided by 6 global collaborators. Broader findings and caveats from the paper: How much clinical and demographic metadata was included differed by source and by participant, and the metadata was provided uncurated.

Cut back by 4 bases and 2 bases, the V and J ends lie 13 bases apart. The CDR3 runs 15 residues from the cysteine to the phenylalanine. The sequence is cut down to CDR3 DNA, 45 bases in frame from base 1. CDR1 and CDR2 were assigned from the germline V gene as SGHAT and FQNNGV. A word on this clone: The specificity of this receptor is unknown. Base quality data are lacking; no much larger clone is found one base away.

The collaborating institutions used their own protocols to collect whole blood in K2EDTA tubes. Collaborator samples were shipped for TCRbeta analysis as frozen whole blood, isolated PBMCs, or DNA extracted from either sample type. TCRbeta CDR3 regions were amplified from genomic DNA using the immunoSEQ Assay, a bias-controlled multiplex PCR. The original pipeline was this. Within the assay, amplification of reference gene primers was used to estimate how many nucleated cells each sample contained. To quantify the absolute abundance of each unique TCRbeta CDR3 rearrangement, sequence reads were collapsed and filtered. Productive Simpson clonality was computed per sample as the square root of Simpson's diversity index over productive rearrangements. Entries here come from immuneACCESS through TCRdb and include only in-frame sequences with V and J called. Some clones fail to appear in such tables; in the studies checked, an unresolved V gene covers under half of the shortfall, and the cause of the remainder is unknown. V and J calls and clone size are given by that table; D and trimming were obtained from the DNA. For this sample the table gives roughly 79,000 clones, of which 87% were detected only once. Jointly, the top ten make up over 4% of the sample.

The V and J segments used are TRBV11-2 and TRBJ2-3, and perhaps TRBD2 as D gene, on 5 matching bases. This TCR was recovered from a woman aged 80 or over with active or convalescent COVID-19. Sequencing was performed on peripheral blood. The sequenced DNA is TGTGCCAGCAGCTGGACTTCCGCCCTCACAGATACGCAGTATTTT. Translated, this is CASSWTSALTDTQYF. Where the CDR3 stops, the reference TRBV11-2 and TRBJ2-3 genes take over; the full variable domain is EAGVAQSPRYKIIEKRQSVAFWCNPISGHATLYWYQQILGQGPKLLIQFQNNGVVDDSQLPKDRFSAERLKGVDSTLKIQPAKLEDSAVYLCASSWTSALTDTQYFGPGTRLTVL.